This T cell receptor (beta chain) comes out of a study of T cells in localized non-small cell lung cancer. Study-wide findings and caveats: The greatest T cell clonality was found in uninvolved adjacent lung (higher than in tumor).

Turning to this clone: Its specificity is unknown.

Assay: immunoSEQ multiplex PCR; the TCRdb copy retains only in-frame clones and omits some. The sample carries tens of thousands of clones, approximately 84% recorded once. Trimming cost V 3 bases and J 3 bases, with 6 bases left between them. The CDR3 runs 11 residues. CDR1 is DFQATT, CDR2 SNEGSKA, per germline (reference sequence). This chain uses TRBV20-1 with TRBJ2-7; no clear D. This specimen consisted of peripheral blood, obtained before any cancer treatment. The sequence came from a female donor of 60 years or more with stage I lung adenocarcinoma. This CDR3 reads CSASQDYEQYF. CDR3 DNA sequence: TGCAGTGCTAGTCAGGACTACGAGCAGTACTTC.